The rows below give T cell receptor beta chains drawn from one sample of a study of shared clonotypes between healthy human individuals. Assay: immunoSEQ multiplex PCR; the TCRdb copy retains only in-frame clones and omits some. The table includes millions of clones, about 94% detected once. The sequenced material came from naive CD8+ T cells sorted from blood. The receptors here all came from a man between 18 and 35 years old in good health. Each CDR3 is given with its conserved first and last residue. D genes are given only for firm matches. Expanded clones are given a class, and other clones once, few, many or no size at all.

d_gene	v_gene	abundance	j_gene	CDR3nt	CDR3aa
-	TRBV2	once	TRBJ1-6	TGTGCCAGCAGTCCTAGCTGGGGGCAGAACTATAATTCACCCCTCCACTTT	CASSPSWGQNYNSPLHF
-	TRBV5-6	-	TRBJ1-6	TGTGCCAGCAGCTGGGGTCAGGGTTCACCCCTCCACTTT	CASSWGQGSPLHF
-	TRBV5-6	-	TRBJ2-7	TGTGCCAGCAGGCCTGAATTAATGGGAGACTACGAGCAGTACTTC	CASRPELMGDYEQYF
TRBD1	TRBV10-2	-	TRBJ2-7	TGCGCCAGCAGTGAGTCGCCCGGACAGGGGCACTACGAGCAGTACTTC	CASSESPGQGHYEQYF
-	TRBV6-5	-	TRBJ2-7	TGTGCCAGCAGTTACTCGAGTGGTTCCTACGAGCAGTACTTC	CASSYSSGSYEQYF
TRBD2	TRBV4-1	-	TRBJ2-2	TGCGCCAGCAGCCCACCGGGACTAGCTCCAACCGGGGAGCTGTTTTTT	CASSPPGLAPTGELFF
-	TRBV29-1	-	TRBJ2-3	TGCAGCGGTGCCTTGGGGGCGACTAGCACAGATACGCAGTATTTT	CSGALGATSTDTQYF
-	TRBV11-2	-	TRBJ2-1	TGTGCCAGCAGCTTAGTCGGGTCAGGGAATGAGCAGTTCTTC	CASSLVGSGNEQFF
-	TRBV16	-	TRBJ1-4	TGTGCCAGCAGCCAATCGACGGCAGCACAGAATGAAAAACTGTTTTTT	CASSQSTAAQNEKLFF
-	TRBV20-1	-	TRBJ2-7	TGCAGTGCGAACAGGGAGACCGAGCAGTACTTC	CSANRETEQYF
-	TRBV9	-	TRBJ2-5	TGTGCCAGCAGCGTAGCAATACAGGCGGAGACCCAGTACTTC	CASSVAIQAETQYF
-	TRBV28	-	TRBJ1-2	TGTGCCAGCAGTTTATCCCCCCCGACCCCTAGGGATGGCTACACCTTC	CASSLSPPTPRDGYTF
TRBD2	TRBV10-3	-	TRBJ2-3	TGTGCCATCAGGGGGGGACTAGCGGGCAGCACAGATACGCAGTATTTT	CAIRGGLAGSTDTQYF